The next 29 T cell receptor beta chains were all read from a single sample in a study of T cell responses to AZD1222 COVID-19 vaccine. Measured with immunoSEQ multiplex PCR; TCRdb has only the in-frame clones, and not every one. The data hold 160,000 or so clones, with about 89% observed a single time. The specimen was peripheral blood, collected on day 0 of AZD1222 vaccination. The receptors were sampled from an adult in good health.

This chain connects TRBV9 to TRBJ1-1; D ambiguous. Germline lookup yields CDR1 SGDLS and CDR2 YYNGEE. The V gene lost 0 bases and the J gene lost 5 bases, with 11 bases spanning the gap. This CDR3 has 14 residues. This CDR3 reads CASSVGRGGTEAFF. Here the CDR3 DNA reads TGTGCCAGCAGCGTAGGGAGAGGAGGGACTGAAGCTTTCTTT.

The chain joins TRBV7-3 to TRBJ2-1; weak D call: TRBD2 (5 bases). The germline V gene encodes CDR1 SGHTA and CDR2 FQGTGA. V shed 5 bases and J shed 5 bases, with 13 bases lying between them. The CDR3 loop spans 14 amino acids. The CDR3 is CASSLRADHNEQFF. DNA for the CDR3: TGTGCCAGCAGCCTAAGAGCGGATCACAATGAGCAGTTCTTC.

The gene calls are TRBV30 and TRBJ2-2, with 13 bases lining up with TRBD2. V trimming: 0 bases; J trimming: 6 bases; junction bases outside the gene matches: 10. Germline CDR1 and CDR2: GTSNPN and SVGIG (reference sequence). The CDR3 runs 18 residues. The CDR3 DNA reads TGTGCCTGGAGTGTACACCGGACTAGCGGGAGTTATGCCGGGGAGCTGTTTTTT. Its translation: CAWSVHRTSGSYAGELFF. The entire variable domain, with the rest obtained from reference TRBV30 and TRBJ2-2, is as follows: SQTIHQWPATLVQPVGSPLSLECTVEGTSNPNLYWYRQAAGRGLQLLFYSVGIGQISSEVPQNLSASRPQDRQFILSSKKLLLSDSGFYLCAWSVHRTSGSYAGELFFGEGSRLTVL.

This clone was found a few times. The chain couples TRBV5-8 to TRBJ2-7; D call uncertain. CDR1 and CDR2 (germline): SGHTS, YDEGEE. With 4 bases removed from V and 7 bases from J, the gap between germline ends came to 12 bases. The CDR3 consists of 12 residues. CDR3 bases: TGTGCCAGCAGCCTCTTAGGGCGGGAGCAGTACTTC. As protein: CASSLLGREQYF.

The chain employs TRBV18 and TRBJ1-6, with 12 bases that match TRBD1. CDR1 is KGHSH, CDR2 LQKENI, per germline. After removal of 2 bases from V and 5 bases from J, the junction contained 7 bases not matched to a gene. The CDR3 spans 18 residues. The CDR3 spells CASSPTGQGARNNSPLHF. For the CDR3, the DNA is TGTGCCAGCTCACCAACGGGACAGGGGGCTAGAAATAATTCACCCCTCCACTTT.

This chain connects TRBV30 to TRBJ1-4; TRBD1 might be the D (5 bases). The CDR3 consists of 11 residues. V was trimmed by 8 bases and J by 8 bases, leaving 12 bases between them. Germline CDR1 reads GTSNPN; CDR2 reads SVGIG (reference sequence). The CDR3 DNA reads TGTGCCGCGGGGGTGGGCGAAAAACTGTTTTTT. It is translated as CAAGVGEKLFF.

V and J are TRBV28 and TRBJ2-7, with TRBD2 matching 8 bases. V lost 8 bases and J lost 0; bases outside the gene matches: 6. The CDR3 length is 14 residues. Per germline, CDR1 MDHEN and CDR2 SYDVKM. Here the CDR3 reads CASPRSGSSYEQYF. In nucleotides, the CDR3 is TGTGCCAGCCCGAGAAGCGGGAGCTCCTACGAGCAGTACTTC.

The V gene is TRBV19, the J gene TRBJ1-5; D is uncertain. V was cut by 2 bases and J by 0 bases, with 20 bases left in between. There are 19 residues in the CDR3. Germline CDR1 and CDR2: LNHDA and SQIVND (reference sequence). The CDR3 DNA follows: TGTGCCAGTAGTATACCCCCTTCTCGACGGCTTAATAGCAATCAGCCCCAGCATTTT. Amino acid sequence: CASSIPPSRRLNSNQPQHF. The whole variable domain, filled in from reference TRBV19 and TRBJ1-5, reads DGGITQSPKYLFRKEGQNVTLSCEQNLNHDAMYWYRQDPGQGLRLIYYSQIVNDFQKGDIAEGYSVSREKKESFPLTVTSAQKNPTAFYLCASSIPPSRRLNSNQPQHFGDGTRLSIL.

The chain uses TRBV5-5 and TRBJ1-2; no firm D call. V was trimmed by 4 bases and J by 8 bases, leaving 12 bases between them. Germline assignment: CDR1 SGHKS and CDR2 YYEKEE (reference sequence). The CDR3 has 12 residues. The CDR3 is CASSEVRGGYTF. The CDR3 DNA reads as TGTGCCAGCAGCGAGGTTCGGGGAGGCTACACCTTC.

A word on this clone: Other DNA variants within this sample encode the same CDR3. The V call is TRBV28, the J call TRBJ1-2, with D unclear. From germline, CDR1 is MDHEN and CDR2 SYDVKM. The V gene lost 2 bases and the J gene lost 5 bases, with 6 bases spanning the gap. The CDR3 covers 12 residues. For the CDR3, the DNA is TGTGCCAGCAGTTTAAGGGAGTATGGCTACACCTTC. Translating it yields CASSLREYGYTF.

The V gene is TRBV6-6, the J gene TRBJ2-7; a weak D match, TRBD2 (5 bases). V was cut by 4 bases and J by 3 bases, with 16 bases left in between. The CDR3 contains 15 residues. Germline assignment: CDR1 MNHNY and CDR2 SVGAGI (reference sequence). The CDR3 sequence is CASSSNPSGLYEQYF. The DNA for the CDR3 is TGTGCCAGCAGTTCAAACCCCAGCGGACTCTACGAGCAGTACTTC.

The chain joins TRBV5-4 to TRBJ1-5; D possibly corresponds to TRBD1 (6 bases). The germline CDR1 and CDR2 sequences are SGHNT and YYREEE (reference sequence). Deletions cut 2 bases from V and 4 bases from J, with 7 bases between. The length of the CDR3 is 13 residues. CDR3 bases: TGTGCCAGCAGCTTCGGGACAAATCAGCCCCAGCATTTT. This translates into CASSFGTNQPQHF.

The table lists this clone with a count of one. The genes are TRBV28 and TRBJ1-2, with TRBD1 matching 9 bases. Germline trimming cut 10 bases from V and 3 bases from J; bases unmatched to any gene: 18. Germline CDR1 and CDR2: MDHEN and SYDVKM. The CDR3 sequence is 17 residues long. The CDR3 spells CATPPLTGGADDYGYTF. CDR3 nucleotides: TGTGCCACCCCTCCCCTCACAGGGGGCGCGGATGACTATGGCTACACCTTC.

The J gene is TRBJ2-7, the V gene TRBV9, with a possible D match to TRBD1 (7 bases). Germline CDR1 is SGDLS and CDR2 is YYNGEE. This CDR3 contains 13 residues. V lost 4 bases to trimming and J lost 3 bases, with 11 bases between them. The CDR3 region has the DNA TGTGCCAGCAGCCCGGGGGACAGCTACGAGCAGTACTTC. Residues: CASSPGDSYEQYF. The full variable domain, its missing parts supplied by reference TRBV9 and TRBJ2-7, is DSGVTQTPKHLITATGQRVTLRCSPRSGDLSVYWYQQSLDQGLQFLIQYYNGEERAKGNILERFSAQQFPDLHSELNLSSLELGDSALYFCASSPGDSYEQYFGPGTRLTVT.

The chain links TRBV7-2 to TRBJ2-7, with 11 nucleotides matching TRBD2. With V trimmed by 5 bases and J by 3 bases, 9 bases remained unmatched. The CDR3 runs to 16 residues. Germline values: CDR1 SGHTA, CDR2 FQGNSA. CDR3 sequence (DNA): TGTGCCAGCAGCCCGATGACTAGCGGGGCGGTCTACGAGCAGTACTTC. Protein: CASSPMTSGAVYEQYF. Combining the CDR3 with reference TRBV7-2 and TRBJ2-7 gives the whole variable domain GAGVSQSPSNKVTEKGKDVELRCDPISGHTALYWYRQSLGQGLEFLIYFQGNSAPDKSGLPSDRFSAERTGGSVSTLTIQRTQQEDSAVYLCASSPMTSGAVYEQYFGPGTRLTVT.

The V call is TRBV7-9, the J call TRBJ2-7; TRBD1 aligns across 7 bases. The length of the CDR3 is 19 residues. In germline, CDR1 is SEHNR, CDR2 FQNEAQ (reference sequence). The V segment lost 7 bases and the J segment 5 bases; nucleotides outside the gene matches: 26. The CDR3 spells CASMQFRGLGTGDNHEQYF. CDR3 DNA sequence: TGTGCCAGCATGCAGTTTAGAGGATTAGGAACAGGGGACAATCACGAGCAGTACTTC. Combining the CDR3 with reference TRBV7-9 and TRBJ2-7 gives the whole variable domain DTGVSQNPRHKITKRGQNVTFRCDPISEHNRLYWYRQTLGQGPEFLTYFQNEAQLEKSRLLSDRFSAERPKGSFSTLEIQRTEQGDSAMYLCASMQFRGLGTGDNHEQYFGPGTRLTVT.

The V gene is TRBV28, the J gene TRBJ1-5, with a weak D call TRBD1 (5 bases). This CDR3 contains 16 residues. Trimming took 2 bases from V and 0 from J, leaving 11 bases between them. Germline V gene data show CDR1 as MDHEN and CDR2 as SYDVKM. The CDR3 sequence is CASSLVWGDSNQPQHF. The CDR3 DNA is TGTGCCAGCAGTTTAGTCTGGGGGGATAGCAATCAGCCCCAGCATTTT.

This clone was counted once. This chain joins TRBV6-5 and TRBJ2-3; TRBD2 agrees at 13 bases. With V trimmed by 10 bases and J by 4 bases, 2 bases remained unmatched. This CDR3 is 13 amino acids long. CDR1 and CDR2 from the germline V gene are MNHEY and SVGAGI. CDR3 nucleotides: TGTGCCACTGGACTAGCGGGAGCAGATACGCAGTATTTT. Amino acids: CATGLAGADTQYF.

The chain employs TRBV5-4 and TRBJ1-3, with a tentative D call TRBD1 (5 bases). Germline CDR1 and CDR2: SGHNT and YYREEE (reference sequence). Trimming pared 0 bases from V and 4 bases from J, leaving 8 bases between. The CDR3 totals 14 residues. In DNA form, the CDR3 reads TGTGCCAGCAGCTTGGGGGACTCAGGAAACACCATATATTTT. It is translated as CASSLGDSGNTIYF.

The chain combines TRBV15 with TRBJ1-2; D is perhaps TRBD1 (5 bases). V shed 5 bases and J shed 3 bases, with 16 bases lying between them. CDR1 and CDR2 (germline): LNHNV, YYDKDF (reference sequence). This CDR3 spans 15 amino acids. Here the CDR3 DNA reads TGTGCCACCAGCGAGACTGGGGACGGATACTATGGCTACACCTTC. Translated: CATSETGDGYYGYTF.

The V and J genes are TRBV27 and TRBJ2-2; 7 bases match TRBD1. Germline V lookup: CDR1 MNHEY, CDR2 SMNVEV (reference sequence). V gave up 4 bases and J gave up 3 bases; unmatched junction bases: 2. The CDR3 has 14 amino acids. CDR3 in DNA: TGTGCCAGCAGTTCGACAGGGCACACCGGGGAGCTGTTTTTT. Residues: CASSSTGHTGELFF.

The V call is TRBV4-3, the J call TRBJ2-2; 9 bases match TRBD1. With V trimmed by 3 bases and J by 1 base, 12 bases remained unmatched. Germline CDR1 is LGHNA and CDR2 is YSLEER. This CDR3 is built from 19 residues. CDR3: CASSQYWSAGQGNTGELFF. The CDR3 coding sequence is TGCGCCAGCAGCCAGTATTGGTCGGCGGGACAGGGGAACACCGGGGAGCTGTTTTTT.

V and J are TRBV19 and TRBJ1-6; the D is unclear. Germline assignment: CDR1 LNHDA and CDR2 SQIVND (reference sequence). Trimming removed 1 base at V and 6 bases at J, with 7 bases between. This CDR3 is 14 amino acids long. Here the CDR3 DNA reads TGTGCCAGTAGTATAGTAACGGGTAATTCACCCCTCCACTTT. This translates into CASSIVTGNSPLHF.

The chain joins TRBV28 to TRBJ1-2; D perhaps matches TRBD1 (6 bases). The CDR3 sequence is 16 residues long. Trimming pared 1 base from V and 0 bases from J, leaving 12 bases between. Germline V gene lookup returns CDR1 MDHEN and CDR2 SYDVKM. The CDR3 region is CASSLSPDRSNYGYTF. The CDR3 nucleotides read TGTGCCAGCAGTTTATCACCGGACAGATCTAACTATGGCTACACCTTC.

The gene calls are TRBV5-1 and TRBJ1-2; the match to TRBD1 covers 10 bases. The CDR3 totals 15 residues. V lost 0 bases, J lost 7 bases, and 6 bases stayed unmatched. CDR1 is SGHRS and CDR2 is YFSETQ in the germline V gene. CDR3 loop: CASSLAGQGRSGYTF. CDR3 DNA sequence: TGCGCCAGCAGCTTGGCGGGACAGGGGCGGAGTGGCTACACCTTC.

The chain combines TRBV6-2 or TRBV6-3 with TRBJ1-1; D remains unclear. Germline V gene data show CDR1 as MNHEY and CDR2 as SVGEGT. The CDR3 extends over 13 amino acids. Trimming removed 4 bases from V and 6 bases from J, with 12 bases in between. CDR3 loop: CASSFVIGAEAFF. CDR3 DNA: TGTGCCAGCAGTTTCGTGATTGGCGCTGAAGCTTTCTTT.

J is TRBJ1-2 and V is TRBV27; 7 bases fit TRBD1. Germline V gene lookup returns CDR1 MNHEY and CDR2 SMNVEV (reference sequence). The CDR3 contains 12 residues. J gave up 7 bases and V 4 bases, and 3 bases lay outside the gene matches. For the CDR3, the DNA is TGTGCCAGCAGTTCCCCAGGGGGTGGCTACACCTTC. It encodes CASSSPGGGYTF.

The chain carries TRBV28 and TRBJ1-4, with D perhaps matching TRBD1 (5 bases). CDR1 is MDHEN and CDR2 is SYDVKM in the germline V gene. V was pared by 11 bases and J by 5 bases, with 12 bases between. The CDR3 consists of 12 residues. Here the CDR3 reads CAVRGPNEKLFF. For the CDR3, the DNA is TGTGCCGTAAGGGGCCCAAATGAAAAACTGTTTTTT.

The chain carries TRBV4-3 and TRBJ2-2; TRBD1 aligns across 9 bases. J gave up 6 bases and V 8 bases, and 10 bases lay outside the gene matches. The CDR3 totals 15 residues. CDR1 is LGHNA, CDR2 YSLEER, per germline. Here the CDR3 DNA reads TGCGCCAGCCGCAGTGGGGACAGGGACGCCGGGGAGCTGTTTTTT. Protein product: CASRSGDRDAGELFF.